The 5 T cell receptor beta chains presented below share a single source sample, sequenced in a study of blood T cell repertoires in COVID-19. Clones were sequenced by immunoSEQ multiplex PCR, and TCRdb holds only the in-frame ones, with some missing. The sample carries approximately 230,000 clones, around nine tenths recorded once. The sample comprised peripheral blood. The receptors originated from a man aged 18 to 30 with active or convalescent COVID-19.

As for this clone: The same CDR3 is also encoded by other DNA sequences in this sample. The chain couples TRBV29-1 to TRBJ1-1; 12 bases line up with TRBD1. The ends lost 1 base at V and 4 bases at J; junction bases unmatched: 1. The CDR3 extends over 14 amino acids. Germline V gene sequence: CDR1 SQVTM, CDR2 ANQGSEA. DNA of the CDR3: TGCAGCGTTGAAGGGGGACAGGGGGCCACTGAAGCTTTCTTT. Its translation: CSVEGGQGATEAFF.

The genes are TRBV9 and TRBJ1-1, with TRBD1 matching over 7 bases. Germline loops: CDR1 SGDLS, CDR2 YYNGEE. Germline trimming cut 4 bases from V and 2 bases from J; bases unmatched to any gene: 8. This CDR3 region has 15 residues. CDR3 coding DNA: TGTGCCAGCAGCACCCCTCGGGACAGCAACACTGAAGCTTTCTTT. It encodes CASSTPRDSNTEAFF.

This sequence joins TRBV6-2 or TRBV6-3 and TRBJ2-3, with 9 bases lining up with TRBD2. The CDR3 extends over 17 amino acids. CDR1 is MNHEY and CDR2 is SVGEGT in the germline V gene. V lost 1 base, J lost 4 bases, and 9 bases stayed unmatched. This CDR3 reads CASSYYGSGRSADTQYF. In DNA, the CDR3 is TGTGCCAGCAGTTACTATGGTAGCGGGAGATCCGCAGATACGCAGTATTTT.

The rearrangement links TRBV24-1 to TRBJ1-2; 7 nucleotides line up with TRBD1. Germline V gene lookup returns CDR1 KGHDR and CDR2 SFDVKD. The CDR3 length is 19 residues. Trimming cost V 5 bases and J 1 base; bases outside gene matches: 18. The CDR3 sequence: CATSGTWDSQNQNNYGYTF. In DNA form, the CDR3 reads TGTGCCACCAGTGGTACTTGGGACAGCCAAAACCAAAATAACTATGGCTACACCTTC.

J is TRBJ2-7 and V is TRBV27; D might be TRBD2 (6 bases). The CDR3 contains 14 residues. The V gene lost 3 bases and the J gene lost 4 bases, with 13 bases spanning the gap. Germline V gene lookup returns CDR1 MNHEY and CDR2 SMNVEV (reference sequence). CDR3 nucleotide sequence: TGTGCCAGCAGTTTCAAAGGACTAACTTACGAGCAGTACTTC. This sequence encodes CASSFKGLTYEQYF.